This T cell receptor beta chain was obtained from a study of blood T cell repertoires in COVID-19. In the study overall: Whether acute or convalescent, the COVID-19 samples came from the United States, Italy and Spain.

Methods used by the authors: By means of reference gene primer amplification, nucleated cell counts were estimated. Clones were read by immunoSEQ multiplex PCR, and TCRdb kept only the in-frame ones, dropping some. That table furnishes V, J and clone size, whereas the DNA furnished D and trimming. The data contain about 270,000 clones, more than 85% of them seen just once; the ten biggest clones take up about 3%. People in the exposed group encountered a COVID-19 case within 2 weeks before entering the study. Sample: PBMCs or T cells enriched from blood (not recorded which). The source of this sequence is a man aged 40-50 years who had been exposed to COVID-19.

In nucleotides, the CDR3 is TGTGCCAGCAGCTCTCGGACAGGGGTTGCCAAAAACATTCAGTACTTC. This encodes CASSSRTGVAKNIQYF. The rearrangement links TRBV11-2 to TRBJ2-4, with 9 bases matching TRBD1. The CDR3 extends over 16 amino acids. V trimming: 4 bases; J trimming: 1 base; junction bases outside the gene matches: 5. Per germline, CDR1 SGHAT and CDR2 FQNNGV. Combining the CDR3 with reference TRBV11-2 and TRBJ2-4 gives the whole variable domain EAGVAQSPRYKIIEKRQSVAFWCNPISGHATLYWYQQILGQGPKLLIQFQNNGVVDDSQLPKDRFSAERLKGVDSTLKIQPAKLEDSAVYLCASSSRTGVAKNIQYFGAGTRLSVL.